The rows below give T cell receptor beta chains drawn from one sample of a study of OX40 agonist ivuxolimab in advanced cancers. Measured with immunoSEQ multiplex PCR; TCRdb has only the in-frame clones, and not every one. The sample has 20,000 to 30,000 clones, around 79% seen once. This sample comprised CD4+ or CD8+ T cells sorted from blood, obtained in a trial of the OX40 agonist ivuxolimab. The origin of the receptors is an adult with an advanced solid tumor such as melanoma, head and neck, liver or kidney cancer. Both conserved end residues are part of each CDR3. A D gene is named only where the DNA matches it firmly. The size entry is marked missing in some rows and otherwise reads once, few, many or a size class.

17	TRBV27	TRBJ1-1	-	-	TGTGCCAGCAGTTTAAATCGAGGGTTTTCAGAACCTTCTGAAGCTTTCTTT	CASSLNRGFSEPSEAFF
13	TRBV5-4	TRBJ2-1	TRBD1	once	TGTGCCAGCACCTCAGGGGGTTGGGATGAGCAGTTCTTC	CASTSGGWDEQFF
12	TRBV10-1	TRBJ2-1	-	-	TGCGCCAGCAGTGATCGTGGAAATGAGCAGTTCTTC	CASSDRGNEQFF
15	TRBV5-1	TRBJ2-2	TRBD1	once	TGCGCCACCTTGGGACAGGGGGCGAACACCGGGGAGCTGTTTTTT	CATLGQGANTGELFF
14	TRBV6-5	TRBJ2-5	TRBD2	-	TGTGCCAGCAGCCCAAGCGGGGTCGAAGAGACCCAGTACTTC	CASSPSGVEETQYF
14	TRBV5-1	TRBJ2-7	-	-	TGCGCCAGCAGCTTTGGGGGCCGGACAGACGAGCAGTACTTC	CASSFGGRTDEQYF
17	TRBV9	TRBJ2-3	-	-	TGTGCCAGCAGCGTAGAGTTCGGCAGGGAGGATGCAGATACGCAGTATTTT	CASSVEFGREDADTQYF
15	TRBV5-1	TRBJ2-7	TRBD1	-	TGCGCCAGCAGCGGACAGGGAATTGGGCCCTACGAGCAGTACTTC	CASSGQGIGPYEQYF
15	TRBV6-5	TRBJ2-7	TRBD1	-	TGTGCCAGCAGCCCCGGGACAGGGGGAACCTACGAGCAGTACTTC	CASSPGTGGTYEQYF
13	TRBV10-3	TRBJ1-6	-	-	TGTGCCATCACGACAAGTTATAATTCACCCCTCCACTTT	CAITTSYNSPLHF
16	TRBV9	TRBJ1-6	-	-	TGTGCCAGCAGCGTAGAGGGCTGGGGGTTTAATTCACCCCTCCACTTT	CASSVEGWGFNSPLHF
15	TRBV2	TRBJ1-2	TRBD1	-	TGTGCCAGCAGGGGGACAGGGGGTCCTCTCTATGGCTACACCTTC	CASRGTGGPLYGYTF
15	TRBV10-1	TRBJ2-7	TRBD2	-	TGCGCCAGCAGTGAGCAGGTAGCGGGGTTAGGCGAGCAGTACTTC	CASSEQVAGLGEQYF
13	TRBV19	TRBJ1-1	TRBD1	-	TGTGCCAGTAGTATTTACGGACAGGGGGAAGCTTTCTTT	CASSIYGQGEAFF
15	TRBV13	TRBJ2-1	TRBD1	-	TGTGCCAGCAGCTCGAGACAGGGCCCCTACAATGAGCAGTTCTTC	CASSSRQGPYNEQFF
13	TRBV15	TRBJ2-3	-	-	TGTGCCACCAGCAGAGGAAGGTTAGATACGCAGTATTTT	CATSRGRLDTQYF
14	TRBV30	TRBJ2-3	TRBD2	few	TGTGCCTGGACTCTTAGCGGGCGCACAGATACGCAGTATTTT	CAWTLSGRTDTQYF
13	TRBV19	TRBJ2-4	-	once	TGTGCCAGTAGAGTCAGGGGACAAAACATTCAGTACTTC	CASRVRGQNIQYF
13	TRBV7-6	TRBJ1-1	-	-	TGTGCCAGCAGCCCGACCGTGGGCACTGAAGCTTTCTTT	CASSPTVGTEAFF
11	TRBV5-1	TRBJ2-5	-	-	TGCGCCAGCAGCTTCCAAGAGACCCAGTACTTC	CASSFQETQYF
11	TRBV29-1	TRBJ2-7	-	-	TGCAGCGCCCGGACCTCATACGAGCAGTACTTC	CSARTSYEQYF
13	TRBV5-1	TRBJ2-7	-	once	TGCGCCAGCAGCGAAACCGCCTCCTACGAGCAGTACTTC	CASSETASYEQYF
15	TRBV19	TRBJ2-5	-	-	TGTGCCAGTAGCCCTGGTCAGGGGAATATTGAGACCCAGTACTTC	CASSPGQGNIETQYF
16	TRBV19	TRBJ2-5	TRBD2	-	TGTGCCAGTAAGAGGACTAGCGGGGGGGCGTGGGAGACCCAGTACTTC	CASKRTSGGAWETQYF
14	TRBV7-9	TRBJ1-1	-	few	TGTGCCAGCAGCACAAGGACACCGAACACTGAAGCTTTCTTT	CASSTRTPNTEAFF
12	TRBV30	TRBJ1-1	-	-	TGTGCCTGGTCGCCCGGGGACACTGAAGCTTTCTTT	CAWSPGDTEAFF
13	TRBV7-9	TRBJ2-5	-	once	TGTGCCAGCAGCTTATTGGGGGTAGAGACCCAGTACTTC	CASSLLGVETQYF
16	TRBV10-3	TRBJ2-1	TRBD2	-	TGTGCCATCAGTGTAGGCGCGGGGGGGCAATACAATGAGCAGTTCTTC	CAISVGAGGQYNEQFF
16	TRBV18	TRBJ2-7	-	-	TGTGCCAGCTCACCACTTGACGGGGGCCATGTGAGAGAGCAGTACTTC	CASSPLDGGHVREQYF
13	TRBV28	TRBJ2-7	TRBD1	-	TGTGCCAGCAGTTTATCAGGGGGCTACGAGCAGTACTTC	CASSLSGGYEQYF
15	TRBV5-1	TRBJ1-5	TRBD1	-	TGCGCCAGCACCGAGACAGGGGGGAGCAATCAGCCCCAGCATTTT	CASTETGGSNQPQHF
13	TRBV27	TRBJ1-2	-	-	TGTGCCAGCAGCCCGACGGACGAGGGTGGCTACACCTTC	CASSPTDEGGYTF
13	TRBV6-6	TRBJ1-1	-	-	TGTGCCAGCAGTTATGCGGGGAACACTGAAGCTTTCTTT	CASSYAGNTEAFF
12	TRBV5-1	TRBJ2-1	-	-	TGCGCCAGCAGCTTGAAGGGATATGAGCAGTTCTTC	CASSLKGYEQFF
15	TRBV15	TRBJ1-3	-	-	TGTGCCACCAGCCCCAGCCCCGGGGTTGGAAACACCATATATTTT	CATSPSPGVGNTIYF
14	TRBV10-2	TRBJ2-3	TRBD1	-	TGCGCCACACGACAGGGACGCGGCACAGATACGCAGTATTTT	CATRQGRGTDTQYF
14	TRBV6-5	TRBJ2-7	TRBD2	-	TGTGCCAGCAGTCCCTCGGGGGGGCGATACGAGCAGTACTTC	CASSPSGGRYEQYF
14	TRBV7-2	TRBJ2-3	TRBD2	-	TGTGCCAGCAGCCTTGGGACTAGCGCTGATACGCAGTATTTT	CASSLGTSADTQYF
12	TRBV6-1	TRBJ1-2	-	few	TGTGCCAGCAGTGAGGGACCCTATGGCTACACCTTC	CASSEGPYGYTF
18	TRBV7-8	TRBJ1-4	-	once	TGTGCCAGCAGCTTAGCCTTCGCCAGACCTGCAACTAATGAAAAACTGTTTTTT	CASSLAFARPATNEKLFF
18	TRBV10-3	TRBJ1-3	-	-	TGTGCCATCAGTGACCGGTCGCAGACCAGTCACTCTGGAAACACCATATATTTT	CAISDRSQTSHSGNTIYF
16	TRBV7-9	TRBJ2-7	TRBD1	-	TGTGCCAGCAGCTTACCCTCGACAGGGGGACTGGACGAGCAGTACTTC	CASSLPSTGGLDEQYF
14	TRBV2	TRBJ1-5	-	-	TGTGCCAGCAGTGAAGTCGCCCTCAATCAGCCCCAGCATTTT	CASSEVALNQPQHF
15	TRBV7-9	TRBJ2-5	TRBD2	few	TGTGCCAGCAGCCAAGGGTGGGGGGGTCGAGAGACCCAGTACTTC	CASSQGWGGRETQYF
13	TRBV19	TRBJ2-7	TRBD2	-	TGTGCCAGTTCCATCGGGGGGAGGGCCGAGCAGTACTTC	CASSIGGRAEQYF
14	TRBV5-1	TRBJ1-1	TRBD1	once	TGCGCCAGCAGCTGGGGACAGCCGAACACTGAAGCTTTCTTT	CASSWGQPNTEAFF